The next 4 T cell receptor beta chains were all read from a single sample in a study of blood T cell repertoires in COVID-19. Using immunoSEQ multiplex PCR, the repertoire was profiled, and TCRdb retains in-frame clones only, with some absent. The sample lists about 170,000 clones, under 80% occurring once. The sample taken for sequencing was peripheral blood. These receptor sequences come from a woman older than 75 with acute or convalescent COVID-19.

There are a few counts of this clone. The chain is built from TRBV30 and TRBJ2-7, with D maybe TRBD1 (5 bases). Trimming left V 3 bases short and J 2 bases short, with 11 bases between. Germline values: CDR1 GTSNPN, CDR2 SVGIG (reference sequence). CDR3 length: 13 residues. The CDR3 DNA is TGTGCCTGGAGGAATAGGGGCGCCTACGAGCAGTACTTC. Translated: CAWRNRGAYEQYF.

The chain couples TRBV15 to TRBJ2-3; 8 nucleotides agree with TRBD1. J gave up 4 bases and V 5 bases, and 5 bases lay outside the gene matches. Germline V gives CDR1 LNHNV, CDR2 YYDKDF (reference sequence). The CDR3 consists of 14 residues. Written as DNA, the CDR3 is TGTGCCACCAGCGGACAGGGAGTATCAGATACGCAGTATTTT. This translates into CATSGQGVSDTQYF.

This clone has more than one count but fewer than ten. The chain joins TRBV14 to TRBJ1-2, with 9 bases lining up with TRBD1. In germline, CDR1 is SGHDN, CDR2 FVKESK. The length of the CDR3 is 14 residues. Trimming cost V 4 bases and J 4 bases; bases outside gene matches: 4. The CDR3 DNA is TGTGCCAGCAGCCCGCGGACAGGGGCCTATGGCTACACCTTC. Amino acids: CASSPRTGAYGYTF.

This rearrangement joins TRBV12-5 to TRBJ1-3, with 7 positions matching TRBD1. The junction had 8 bases not matched to a gene; V was cut back by 5 bases and J by 4 bases. This CDR3 spans 15 amino acids. CDR1 is LGHNT and CDR2 is FRNRAP in the germline V gene. CDR3 DNA sequence: TGTGCTAGTGGTCGAACAGGGGATCCCGGAAACACCATATATTTT. It codes for CASGRTGDPGNTIYF.